The 3 T cell receptor beta chains given below trace back to one sample, sequenced in a study of CD8 T cells in Susac syndrome. RNA, at about 0.5 to 1 ug, was reverse transcribed with random hexamers. TCRdb re-called the immunoSEQ multiplex PCR reads through MiXCR, storing one row per CDR3 protein. Of over 300,000 distinct CDR3 sequences detected, about 91% appear once; the ten largest clones hold less than 0.08%. The material sequenced was CD4+ T cells from PBMCs. The origin of the receptors is a human donor with multiple sclerosis.

The chain couples TRBV5-4 to TRBJ2-5; D remains unclear. The V end lost 3 bases, the J end lost 0 bases, and 12 bases lay between the germline ends. This CDR3 contains 15 residues. Germline V gives CDR1 SGHNT, CDR2 YYREEE (reference sequence). CDR3: CASSSRKINQETQYF. CDR3 bases: TGTGCCAGCAGCTCCCGGAAGATTAACCAAGAGACCCAGTACTTC. Combining the CDR3 with reference TRBV5-4 and TRBJ2-5 gives the whole variable domain ETGVTQSPTHLIKTRGQQVTLRCSSQSGHNTVSWYQQALGQGPQFIFQYYREEENGRGNFPPRFSGLQFPNYSSELNVNALELDDSALYLCASSSRKINQETQYFGPGTRLLVL.

This chain uses TRBV7-8 with TRBJ1-5; D unresolved. V was cut by 0 bases and J by 3 bases, with 9 bases left in between. Germline V CDR1 and CDR2: SGHVS, FQNEAQ. The CDR3 loop spans 15 amino acids. The CDR3 region has the DNA TGTGCCAGCAGCTTAGCGCGGGCACTCAATCAGCCCCAGCATTTT. Translated, it gives CASSLARALNQPQHF.

This chain links TRBV20-1 with TRBJ1-5; D is unresolved. Deletions cut 3 bases from V and 7 bases from J, with 13 bases between. Germline CDR1 reads DFQATT; CDR2 reads SNEGSKA (reference sequence). The CDR3 has 13 residues. DNA for the CDR3: TGCAGTGCTAGTTTGGTTAGAGAACAGCCCCAGCATTTT. Translated, it gives CSASLVREQPQHF.